This T cell receptor (beta chain) appears in the sequencing data of a study of cytomegalovirus exposure and HLA in healthy donors. To note about this clone: The antigen is unknown.

The table came from immunoSEQ multiplex PCR; TCRdb's copy has only in-frame clones and leaves some out. Counted here are around 61,000 clones, roughly 92% occurring once; the ten biggest clones make up 1.1%. Regarding the study as a whole: Most TCR sequences were rare, but some public TCRs occurred in many donors. Investigators reported 150 to 200 TCR beta chains as tied to cytomegalovirus.

The TCR comes from a man aged 18 to 35 in good health and CMV-seronegative. Sequencing was carried out using PBMCs.

CDR3 nucleotide sequence: TGTGCCAGCAGCGTAGTGCCCTCACTAGCTTATGAGCAGTTCTTC. Protein sequence: CASSVVPSLAYEQFF. V gene TRBV9 combines with J gene TRBJ2-1; TRBD2 might be the D (6 bases). V was clipped by 0 bases and J by 8 bases, with 15 bases between them. The CDR3 loop spans 15 amino acids. Germline V gives CDR1 SGDLS, CDR2 YYNGEE.